A single sample gave rise to the 14 T cell receptor beta chains below, sequenced in a study of T cell repertoires in cytomegalovirus infection. TCRdb reprocessed the reads with MiXCR, giving one entry per CDR3 protein. The data hold hundreds of thousands of distinct CDR3 sequences, with 15% to 20% observed a single time. Sequenced input: PBMCs. These TCRs come from a human donor in good health (CMV status not recorded). Some clones in this sample may be carry-over from other donors' samples.

This sequence joins TRBV9 and TRBJ1-3; the D is unclear. Germline V CDR1 and CDR2: SGDLS, YYNGEE. This CDR3 is 14 amino acids long. V dropped 4 bases and J dropped 0 bases, with 8 bases sitting between them. The chain's CDR3 is CASSPSSSGNTIYF. The CDR3 DNA follows: TGTGCCAGCAGCCCGTCGTCCTCTGGAAACACCATATATTTT.

This clonotype was counted many times. The rearrangement joins TRBV20-1 to TRBJ2-7; 10 bases agree with TRBD1. V was pared by 2 bases and J by 4 bases, with 14 bases of the junction left unmatched. This CDR3 contains 17 residues. In germline, CDR1 is DFQATT, CDR2 SNEGSKA (reference sequence). The CDR3 nucleotides read TGCAGTGCTAGACCTACTCCCGGGACAGGGGCGGATTACGAGCAGTACTTC. Its translation is CSARPTPGTGADYEQYF.

V is TRBV10-3 and J is TRBJ1-2; 7 nucleotides line up with TRBD1. The CDR3 consists of 14 residues. Trimming cost V 6 bases and J 2 bases; bases outside gene matches: 6. In germline, CDR1 is ENHRY, CDR2 SYGVKD. This chain's CDR3 is CAISELTGNYGYTF. In nucleotides, the CDR3 is TGTGCCATCAGCGAACTGACAGGGAACTATGGCTACACCTTC.

This clonotype appeared many times. This chain connects TRBV7-6 to TRBJ2-1; D assignment may be TRBD1 or TRBD2 (5 bases each). V dropped 2 bases and J dropped 0 bases, with 14 bases sitting between them. The CDR3 covers 17 residues. CDR1 SGHVS and CDR2 FNYEAQ come from the germline V gene. The CDR3 is CASSLYLGENSYNEQFF. CDR3 coding DNA: TGTGCCAGCAGCTTATATCTGGGGGAAAACTCCTACAATGAGCAGTTCTTC.

This clonotype was seen only a few times. V is TRBV20-1 and J is TRBJ2-4; D is undetermined. V lost 7 bases and J lost 1, with 17 bases in between. CDR3 length equals 15 residues. The V gene's germline CDR1 is DFQATT and CDR2 SNEGSKA (reference sequence). The CDR3 DNA sequence: TGCAGTGTTCCGGTGGAATCGATCGCCAAAAACATTCAGTACTTC. This gives the protein CSVPVESIAKNIQYF.

This clonotype was seen at least ten times. This chain connects TRBV7-9 to TRBJ2-7; D is unresolved. V dropped 5 bases and J dropped 2 bases, with 7 bases sitting between them. The CDR3 is made up of 12 amino acids. Germline CDR1 SEHNR, CDR2 FQNEAQ (reference sequence). The CDR3 region has the DNA TGTGCCAGCAGCGTAAATCCCTACGAGCAGTACTTC. Encoded protein: CASSVNPYEQYF.

Comments on this clonotype: At one of its ends the junction is not consistent with the germline gene, which may arise from a read error. The gene calls are TRBV5-8 and TRBJ1-5; unclear D gene. This CDR3 is built from 15 residues. Germline V gene lookup returns CDR1 SGHTS and CDR2 YDEGEE. The CDR3 protein is CASRLDGYSNQPQHF. For the CDR3, the DNA is TGTGCCAGCAGGTTGGACGGATATAGCAATCAGCCCCAGCATTTT.

This clonotype was recorded at least ten times. This chain links TRBV7-2 with TRBJ2-2; D gene ambiguous. CDR1 SGHTA and CDR2 FQGNSA come from the germline V gene. V lost 1 base to trimming and J lost 1 base, with 4 bases between them. The CDR3 loop spans 14 amino acids. The CDR3 DNA reads as TGTGCCAGCAGCTTAGACAGGAACACCGGGGAGCTGTTTTTT. Amino acids: CASSLDRNTGELFF.

The CDR3 protein is CASSSSGWGHPNTGELFF. The CDR3 nucleotides are TGTGCCAGCAGCTCTAGCGGGTGGGGACATCCGAACACCGGGGAGCTGTTTTTT. This sequence joins TRBV11-3 and TRBJ2-2, with 8 bases fitting TRBD2. V lost 4 bases and J lost 0; bases outside the gene matches: 10. The CDR3 covers 18 residues. Per the germline V gene, CDR1 is SGHNT and CDR2 is YENEEA.

V gene TRBV6-5 combines with J gene TRBJ1-1; TRBD1 matches 8 bases. CDR3 length: 14 amino acids. The germline gives CDR1 MNHEY, CDR2 SVGAGI. V trimming: 2 bases; J trimming: 11 bases; junction bases outside the gene matches: 10. As DNA, the CDR3 is TGTGCCAGCAGTTACACCAGGACAGGGAGGGAGGCTTTCTTT. Translating it yields CASSYTRTGREAFF.

A few counts support this clonotype. The genes are TRBV24-1 and TRBJ2-1, with D hard to call. CDR1 KGHDR and CDR2 SFDVKD come from the germline V gene. Trimming removed 3 bases at V and 4 bases at J, with 15 bases between. CDR3 size: 16 residues. The CDR3 region is CATSDDTPQEYNEQFF. The CDR3 region has the DNA TGTGCCACCAGTGATGACACTCCTCAGGAATACAATGAGCAGTTCTTC.

The table lists this clonotype with many counts. The chain joins TRBV10-3 to TRBJ1-1; 10 bases are a match to TRBD1. There are 13 residues in the CDR3. Germline V CDR1 and CDR2: ENHRY, SYGVKD. Trimming took 9 bases from V and 6 from J; bases not matched to a gene: 7. The CDR3 sequence is CAMAMGQGSEAFF. The CDR3 nucleotides read TGTGCCATGGCAATGGGACAGGGGTCTGAAGCTTTCTTT.

This rearrangement joins TRBV12-3 or TRBV12-4 to TRBJ2-6; D ambiguous. V shed 4 bases and J shed 3 bases, with 19 bases lying between them. The CDR3 has 18 residues. For the CDR3, the DNA is TGTGCCAGCAGTTGGAGTCGGCGGTATAGATATGGGGCCAACGTCCTGACTTTC. Translated, it gives CASSWSRRYRYGANVLTF.

This clonotype has at least ten counts. The chain is built from TRBV19 and TRBJ1-2; 8 bases match TRBD1. This CDR3 is built from 14 residues. CDR1 is LNHDA, CDR2 SQIVND, per germline (reference sequence). V shed 7 bases, J shed 5 bases, and the junction held 9 bases outside the gene matches. The CDR3 DNA follows: TGTGCCAGTACTCAAGACAGGGGTCTATATGGCTACACCTTC. Amino acids: CASTQDRGLYGYTF. Together with reference TRBV19 and TRBJ1-2, the CDR3 gives the full variable domain: DGGITQSPKYLFRKEGQNVTLSCEQNLNHDAMYWYRQDPGQGLRLIYYSQIVNDFQKGDIAEGYSVSREKKESFPLTVTSAQKNPTAFYLCASTQDRGLYGYTFGSGTRLTVV.